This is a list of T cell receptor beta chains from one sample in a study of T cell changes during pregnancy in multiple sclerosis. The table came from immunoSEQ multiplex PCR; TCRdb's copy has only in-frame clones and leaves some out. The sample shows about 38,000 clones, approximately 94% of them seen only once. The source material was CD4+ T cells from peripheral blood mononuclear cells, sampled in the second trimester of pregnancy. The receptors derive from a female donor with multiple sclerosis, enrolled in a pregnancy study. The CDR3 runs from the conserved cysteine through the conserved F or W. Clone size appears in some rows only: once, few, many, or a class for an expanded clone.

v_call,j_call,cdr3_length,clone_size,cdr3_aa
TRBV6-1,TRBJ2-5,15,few,CASSDTHRVSETQYF
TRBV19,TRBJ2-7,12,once,CASGTDRGEQYF
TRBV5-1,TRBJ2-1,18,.,CASSLKVRLAGVRIEQFF
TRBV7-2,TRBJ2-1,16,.,CASSPFLAGSYNEQFF
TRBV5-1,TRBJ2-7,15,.,CASSLRWTGPYEQYF
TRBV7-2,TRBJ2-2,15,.,CASSPGDSNTGELFF
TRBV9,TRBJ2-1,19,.,CASSVGRDPTGLLRNEQFF
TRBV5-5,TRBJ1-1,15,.,CASSLTGGLNTEAFF
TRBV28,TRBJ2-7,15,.,CASRPPGQTPYEQYF
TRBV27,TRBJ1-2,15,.,CASRTYQGMVYGYTF
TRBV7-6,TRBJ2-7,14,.,CASSQGGADYEQYF
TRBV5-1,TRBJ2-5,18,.,CASSLAAIGTDGQETQYF
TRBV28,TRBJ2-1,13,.,CASTSGRYNEQFF
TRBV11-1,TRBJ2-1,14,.,CASSTIPGGNEQFF
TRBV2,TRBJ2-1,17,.,CASSGPRGSGVDNEQFF
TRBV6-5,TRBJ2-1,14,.,CASSRTGGAHEQFF
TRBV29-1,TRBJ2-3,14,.,CSVRAGGGTDTQYF
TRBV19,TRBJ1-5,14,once,CASSRQVPNQPQHF
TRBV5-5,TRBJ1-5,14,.,CASSLDSTNQPQHF
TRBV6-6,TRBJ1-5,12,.,CASGGGNQPQHF
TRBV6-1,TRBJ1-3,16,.,CASSEEVRRGGNTIYF